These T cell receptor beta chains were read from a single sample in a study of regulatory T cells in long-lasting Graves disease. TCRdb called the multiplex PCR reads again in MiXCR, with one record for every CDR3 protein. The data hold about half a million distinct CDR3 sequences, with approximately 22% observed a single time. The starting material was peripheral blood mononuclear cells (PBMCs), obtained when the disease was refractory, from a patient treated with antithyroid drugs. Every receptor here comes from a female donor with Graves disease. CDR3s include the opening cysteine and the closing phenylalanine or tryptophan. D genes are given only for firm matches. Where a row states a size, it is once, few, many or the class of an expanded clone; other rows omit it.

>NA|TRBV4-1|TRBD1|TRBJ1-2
TGCGCCAGCAGCCAAGTTGGGACAGGGAACGGCTACACCTTC
CASSQVGTGNGYTF
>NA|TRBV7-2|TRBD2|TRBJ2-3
TGTGCCAGCAGCTTAGCGGGGGGGTACACGATAGACACAGATACGCAGTATTTT
CASSLAGGYTIDTDTQYF
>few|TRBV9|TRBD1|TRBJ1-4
TGTGCCAGCGGGACAGGGGGCGGAAAACTGTTTTTT
CASGTGGGKLFF
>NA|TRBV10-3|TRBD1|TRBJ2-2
TGTGCCATCAGAAACCCAGGGGGCACCGGGGAGCTGTTTTTT
CAIRNPGGTGELFF
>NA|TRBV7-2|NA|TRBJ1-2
TGTGCCAGCAGCTTCCGGACCGGCGGGGACTATGGCTACACCTTC
CASSFRTGGDYGYTF
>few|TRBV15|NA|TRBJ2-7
TGTGCCACCAGCAGAGATTTCAGCTACGAGCAGTACTTC
CATSRDFSYEQYF
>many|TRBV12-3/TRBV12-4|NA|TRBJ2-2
TGTGCCAGCAGTTTTTCTCCCTCTGGTGTCGGGGAGCTGTTTTTT
CASSFSPSGVGELFF
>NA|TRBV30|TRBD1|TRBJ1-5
TGTGCCTGGAGTGCGGCCCCCGGACAGGGACAGCCCCAGCATTTT
CAWSAAPGQGQPQHF
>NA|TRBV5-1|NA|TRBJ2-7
TGCGCCAGCAGCGGGGGGCTCGGAACCTACGAGCAGTACTTC
CASSGGLGTYEQYF
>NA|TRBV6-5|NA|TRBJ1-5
TGTGCCAGCAGTTATCGGGGGATTCCCGAAGATAATCAGCCCCAGCATTTT
CASSYRGIPEDNQPQHF
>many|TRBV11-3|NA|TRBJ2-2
TGTGCCAGCAGCCCTCGGGAGACCGGGGAGCTGTTTTTT
CASSPRETGELFF
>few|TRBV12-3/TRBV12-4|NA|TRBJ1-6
TGTGCCAGCAGTGGGGGCCAGGCCCTCCACTTT
CASSGGQALHF
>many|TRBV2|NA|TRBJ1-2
TGTGCCAGCAGTTTCGACGGGGAGGCGGGGGATTTCTATGGCTACACCTTC
CASSFDGEAGDFYGYTF
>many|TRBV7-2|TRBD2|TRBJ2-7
TGTGCCAGCAGCTTAGCGGCTAGCGGCTTCCCGCCCCTCTACGAGCAGTACTTC
CASSLAASGFPPLYEQYF
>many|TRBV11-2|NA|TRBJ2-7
TGTGCCAGCAGCCCGTACCTTGGCAGGGGCTACGAGCAGTACTTC
CASSPYLGRGYEQYF
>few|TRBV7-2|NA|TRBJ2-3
TGTGCCAGCAGCTTGGGGGACGACCGAAGCACAGATACGCAGTATTTT
CASSLGDDRSTDTQYF
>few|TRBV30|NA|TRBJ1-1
TGTGCCTGTTGGGGTCGTACTGAAGCTTTCTTT
CACWGRTEAFF
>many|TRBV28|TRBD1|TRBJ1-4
TGTGCCAGCAGTAGGGGACAGGGTTATGAAAAACTGTTTTTT
CASSRGQGYEKLFF
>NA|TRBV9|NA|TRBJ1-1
TGTGCCAGCAGCGTCTTGGTTGGGAACACTGAAGCTTTCTTT
CASSVLVGNTEAFF
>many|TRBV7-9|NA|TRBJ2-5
TGTGCCAGCAGCGTGACGACAGTTGCCGAGACCCAGTACTTC
CASSVTTVAETQYF
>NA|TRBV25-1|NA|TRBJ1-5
TGTGCCAGCAGTGAAGTGAGCCGAGGGGGGCCCCAGCATTTT
CASSEVSRGGPQHF
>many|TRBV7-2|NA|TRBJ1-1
TGTGCCAGCAGCTGGAAGGGCGGGAACACTGAAGCTTTCTTT
CASSWKGGNTEAFF
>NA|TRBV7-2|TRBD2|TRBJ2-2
TGTGCCAGCAGCCCGGCGGGGGGCGCGAACACCGGGGAGCTGTTTTTT
CASSPAGGANTGELFF
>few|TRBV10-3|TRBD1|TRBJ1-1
TGTGCCATAAGTACCCTTATCTCCGGACAGGGGGCTCCCGGCACTGAAGCTTTCTTT
CAISTLISGQGAPGTEAFF
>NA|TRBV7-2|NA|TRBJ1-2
TGTGCCAGCAGCTTAGGAGGTCTTAGTACTAACGGTGGCTACACCTTC
CASSLGGLSTNGGYTF
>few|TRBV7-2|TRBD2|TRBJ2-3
TGTGCCAGCAGCTTGACGCTAGCGGGAGGGCCGAGAACAGATACGCAGTATTTT
CASSLTLAGGPRTDTQYF
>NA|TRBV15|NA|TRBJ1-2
TGTGCCACCAGCAGAGATAGGAAAAGAGATAATGGCTACACCTTC
CATSRDRKRDNGYTF
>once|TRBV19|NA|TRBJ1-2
TGTGCCAGTAGTAGGAAGGGTTTGGGCTATGGCTACACCTTC
CASSRKGLGYGYTF
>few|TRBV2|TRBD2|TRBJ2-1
TGTGCCAGCATTGGAGCGGGAGGGCCTAGGGATGAGCAGTTCTTC
CASIGAGGPRDEQFF
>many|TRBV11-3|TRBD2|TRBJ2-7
TGTGCCAGCAGCGACTTAGTCTTAGCGGGGTCCTACGAGCAGTACTTC
CASSDLVLAGSYEQYF
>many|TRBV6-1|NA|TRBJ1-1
TGTGCCAGCAGGGGATTCACTGAAGCTTTCTTT
CASRGFTEAFF
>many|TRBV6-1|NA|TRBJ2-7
TGTGCCAGCATCTACGGGACCCTTCTTGGGGACGAGCAGTACTTC
CASIYGTLLGDEQYF
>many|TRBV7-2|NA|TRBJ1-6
TGTGCCAGCACCGCAACTGTGGGGTATAATTCACCCCTCCACTTT
CASTATVGYNSPLHF
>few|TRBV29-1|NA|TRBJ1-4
TGCAGCGCAGCAGGGGACCCTAATGAAAAACTGTTTTTT
CSAAGDPNEKLFF
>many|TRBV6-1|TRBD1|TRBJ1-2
TGTGCCAGCAGTGCCTACCGGGACAGGGGGCATGGCTACACCTTC
CASSAYRDRGHGYTF
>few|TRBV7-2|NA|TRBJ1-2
TGTGCCAGCAGCTTAGTAGAGGGTTCTAACTATGGCTACACCTTC
CASSLVEGSNYGYTF
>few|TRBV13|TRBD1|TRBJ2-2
TGTGCCAGCAGGATCTGGACAGGGAACACCGGGGAGCTGTTTTTT
CASRIWTGNTGELFF
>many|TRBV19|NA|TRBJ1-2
TGTGCCAGTAGTATGTACGCGGAGGGACTGCATGGCTACACCTTC
CASSMYAEGLHGYTF
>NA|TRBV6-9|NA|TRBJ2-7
TGTGCCAGCAGTTCGTTTGGCGAGCAGTACTTC
CASSSFGEQYF
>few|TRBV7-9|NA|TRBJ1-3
TGTGCCAGCAGCTTCTACGAGGAGTCCGGAAACACCATATATTTT
CASSFYEESGNTIYF
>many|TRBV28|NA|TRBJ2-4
TGTGCCAGCAATCCCTTCGGGACAAAAAACATTCAGTACTTC
CASNPFGTKNIQYF
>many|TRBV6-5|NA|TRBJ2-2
TGTGCCAGCAGTTACCCTGCCCCCACCGGGGAGCTGTTTTTT
CASSYPAPTGELFF
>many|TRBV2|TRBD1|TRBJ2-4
TGTGCCAGCAGGCGTGTCGGGACAGGAGATTATCGAGCCAAAAACATTCAGTACTTC
CASRRVGTGDYRAKNIQYF
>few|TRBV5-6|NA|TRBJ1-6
TGTGCCAGCAGCTGGGGCATACCCAATTCACCCCTCCACTTT
CASSWGIPNSPLHF
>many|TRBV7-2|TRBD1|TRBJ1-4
TGTGCCAGCAGCCCGGTCCGGGACAGTCGAGAAAAACTGTTTTTT
CASSPVRDSREKLFF
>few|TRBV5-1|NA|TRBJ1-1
TGCGCCAGCAGCTTGGAGGGTCGGGACACTGAAGCTTTCTTT
CASSLEGRDTEAFF
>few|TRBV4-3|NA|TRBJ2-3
TGCGCCAGCAGCTCCTGGGGACGCACGGTGGATACGCAGTATTTT
CASSSWGRTVDTQYF
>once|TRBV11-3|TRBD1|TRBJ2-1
TGTGCCAGCAGCCCTCCCGAGACAGGGGGCTACAATGAGCAGTTCTTC
CASSPPETGGYNEQFF
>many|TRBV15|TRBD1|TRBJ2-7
TGTGCCACCAGCAGGGCGCTCCCCTCAGGGACAGGGGGATCTCTGGGCGAGCAGTACTTC
CATSRALPSGTGGSLGEQYF
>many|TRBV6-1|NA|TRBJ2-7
TGTGCCAGCAGTATTATTTCGGGGCGAGGAGAGCAGTACTTC
CASSIISGRGEQYF
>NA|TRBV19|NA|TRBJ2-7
TGTGCCAGTAGTATATCTCAGGCTAGCTCCTACGAGCAGTACTTC
CASSISQASSYEQYF
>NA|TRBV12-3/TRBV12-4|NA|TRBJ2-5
TGTGCCAGCAGCTCTACTAGCACGGAGACCCAGTGCTTC
CASSSTSTETQCF